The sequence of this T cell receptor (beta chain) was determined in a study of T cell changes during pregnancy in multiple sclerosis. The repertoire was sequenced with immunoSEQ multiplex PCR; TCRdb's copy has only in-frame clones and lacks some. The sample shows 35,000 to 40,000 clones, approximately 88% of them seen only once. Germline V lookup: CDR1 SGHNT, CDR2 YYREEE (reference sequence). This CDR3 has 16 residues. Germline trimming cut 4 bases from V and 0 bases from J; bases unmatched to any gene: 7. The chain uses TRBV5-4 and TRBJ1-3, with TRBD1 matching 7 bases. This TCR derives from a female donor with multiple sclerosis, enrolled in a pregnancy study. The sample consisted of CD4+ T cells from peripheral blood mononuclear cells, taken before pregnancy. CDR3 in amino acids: CASSVQGLISGNTIYF. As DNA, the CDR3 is TGTGCCAGCAGCGTACAGGGGTTAATCTCTGGAAACACCATATATTTT.